Sequencing of this TCR beta chain was carried out in a study of cytomegalovirus exposure and HLA in healthy donors. The wider study: 81% of 300 to 450 genotyped donors fell in the Caucasian-associated ancestry cluster. Overall study findings and caveats: Among TCR sequences, most were rare, though some public TCRs appeared in many donors. One variant, a missense change in DCLRE1C, was linked in a later analysis to TCR beta V- and J-gene trimming. Both high specificity and high sensitivity reportedly marked the classifier's diagnosis of cytomegalovirus status.

This clone was detected once. Its antigen is unknown. One end of the junction does not line up with germline, which may come from a read error. 13 Jbeta primers and 60 Vbeta primers were used for the PCR. Sequencing used immunoSEQ multiplex PCR; TCRdb keeps in-frame clones, though not all of them. This sample has about 81,000 clones; around 80% occur once, and the top ten carry around 3.2%. The origin of this receptor is a man aged 50-60 years in good health and CMV-seropositive. The sample was PBMCs.

CDR3 amino acids: CAGSRQGYEQYF. For the CDR3, the DNA is TGTGCCGGCAGCAGACAGGGCTACGAGCAGTACTTC. The chain joins TRBV11-2 to TRBJ2-7; the match to TRBD1 covers 7 bases. CDR1 and CDR2 from the germline V gene are SGHAT and FQNNGV. CDR3 size: 12 residues.